This TCR beta chain was sequenced in a study of response to subunit inactivated influenza vaccine. Study-level points and caveats: Authors suggested seasonal influenza vaccinations each recruit few new T cells.

MiXCR, run by TCRdb on the RT-PCR reads, gives a single entry per CDR3 protein. The sample contains 500,000 or so distinct CDR3 sequences, about 17% of which appear only once. The germline V gene has CDR1 LGHDT and CDR2 YNNKEL (reference sequence). This CDR3 is 14 amino acids long. V lost 0 bases to trimming and J lost 0 bases, with 6 bases between them. Concerning this clonotype: What it binds is unknown.

The source material was CD4+ T cells sorted from PBMCs, sampled less than 25 months after vaccination. The clonotype comes from a man aged 50 to 69 who received an inactivated influenza vaccine. The chain recombines TRBV3-1 with TRBJ2-7; no reliable D call. The CDR3 DNA follows: TGTGCCAGCAGCCAAGACATACTCTCCTACGAGCAGTACTTC. Protein product: CASSQDILSYEQYF.